This T cell receptor (beta chain) derives from a study of human T cells and chemical hapten exposure. Study-wide context: The patch tests put 0.01% DPC on the skin of the upper back and were read 6 days later.

This clonotype showed up just a few times. What it binds is not known. Study-level results: PT1 expanded TCR counts and patch test score correlated positively.

Documented time point: patch test 1, 2 weeks after DPC sensitization. The treatment was: therapeutic diphenylcyclopropenone sensitization with weekly scalp DPC. TCRdb independently ran MiXCR on the RACE reads; one entry per CDR3 protein. The sample lists 380,000 or so distinct CDR3 sequences, about 4.4% occurring once. The CDR3 extends over 13 amino acids. Germline V gene sequence: CDR1 DFQATT, CDR2 SNEGSKA (reference sequence). The germline V and J ends were trimmed by 3 bases and 5 bases, with 10 bases remaining between them. V and J are TRBV20-1 and TRBJ1-4; D is possibly TRBD1 (5 bases). The sequence came from a woman between 45 and 65 years old with alopecia areata. Some clones in this sample may be carry-over from other donors' samples. The sample was whole blood, taken in connection with sensitization to the hapten diphenylcyclopropenone (DPC). CDR3 DNA: TGCAGTGCTAGCGAAAGGGGCAATGAAAAACTGTTTTTT. Translation: CSASERGNEKLFF.